The entry that follows covers one T cell receptor (beta chain) sequence. Its cognate antigen is unknown. Assay used: immunoSEQ multiplex PCR; TCRdb lists only in-frame clones, some missing. The profile shows 300,000 to 350,000 clones, around 84% of them singletons. The treatment: around 19 received Ad26.COV2.S at low or high dose, single or two shots; about 5 received placebo; per-sample allocation not given. Sampling took place 63 days after the first vaccine or placebo injection. In the vaccine, an Ad26 vector expressed the SARS-CoV-2 spike of the Wuhan strain. The sample comes from a study of Ad26.COV2.S vaccination and SARS-CoV-2 variants. Study information: Intramuscularly, Ad26.COV2.S was given either once or twice, 56 days apart.

This CDR3 spans 15 amino acids. Trimming removed 6 bases from V and 3 bases from J; junction bases left unmatched: 8. Germline CDR1 LNHDA, CDR2 SQIVND (reference sequence). Whole-study results and caveats: The breadth of spike-specific CD8+ and CD4+ T cell responses after vaccination was reportedly substantial. Spike-specific TCR breadth in vaccine recipients exceeded that seen in placebo recipients.

The clonotype originates from a person between 18 and 59 years old who received the Ad26.COV2.S COVID-19 vaccine or a placebo. This chain connects TRBV19 to TRBJ1-1, with 9 bases fitting TRBD1. This material consisted of peripheral blood, taken in a trial of Ad26.COV2.S vaccine versus placebo. As DNA, the CDR3 is TGTGCCAGTAGCAGTGGGACAGGGCCGGACACTGAAGCTTTCTTT. Amino acid sequence: CASSSGTGPDTEAFF.